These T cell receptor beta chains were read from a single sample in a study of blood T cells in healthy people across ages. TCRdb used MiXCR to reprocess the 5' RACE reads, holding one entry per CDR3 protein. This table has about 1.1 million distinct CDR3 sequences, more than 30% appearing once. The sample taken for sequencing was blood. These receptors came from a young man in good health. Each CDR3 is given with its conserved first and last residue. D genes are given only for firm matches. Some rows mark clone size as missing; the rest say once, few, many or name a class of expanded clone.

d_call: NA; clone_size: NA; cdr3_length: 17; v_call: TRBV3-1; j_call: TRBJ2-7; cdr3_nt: TGTGCCAGCAGCCAAGAACGGCGGGGCCCCTTCTTCTGCGAGCAGTACTTC; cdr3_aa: CASSQERRGPFFCEQYF
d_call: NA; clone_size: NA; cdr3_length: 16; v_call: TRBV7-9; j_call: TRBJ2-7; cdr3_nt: TGTGCCAGCAGCCCAAGGGATGGGATACGATACAATGAGCAGTACTTC; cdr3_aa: CASSPRDGIRYNEQYF
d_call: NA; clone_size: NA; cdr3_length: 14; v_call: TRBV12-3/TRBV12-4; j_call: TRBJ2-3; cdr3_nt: TGTGCCAGCAGTTTAAGGTTTAGCGCAGATACGCAGTATTTT; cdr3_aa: CASSLRFSADTQYF
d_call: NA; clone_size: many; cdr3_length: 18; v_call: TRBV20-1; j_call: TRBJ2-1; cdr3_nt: TGCAGTGCTACGCCCCTAGGCCCCTCTTGGAGCTCCTACAATGAGCAGTTCTTC; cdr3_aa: CSATPLGPSWSSYNEQFF
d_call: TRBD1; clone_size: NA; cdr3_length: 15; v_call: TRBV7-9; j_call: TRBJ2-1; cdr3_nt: TGTGCCAGCAGCCACGGACAGGAAATCGGCAATGAGCAGTTCTTC; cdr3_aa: CASSHGQEIGNEQFF
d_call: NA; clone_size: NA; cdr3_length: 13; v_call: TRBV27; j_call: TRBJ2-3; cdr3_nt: TGTGCCAGCAGTCCTTCCTCCACTTATACGCAGTATTTT; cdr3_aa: CASSPSSTYTQYF
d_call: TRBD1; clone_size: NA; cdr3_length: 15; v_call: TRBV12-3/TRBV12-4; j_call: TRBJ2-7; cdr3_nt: TGTGCCAGCAGTCCGACAGGGGACACCTACAATGAGCAGTACTTC; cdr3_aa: CASSPTGDTYNEQYF
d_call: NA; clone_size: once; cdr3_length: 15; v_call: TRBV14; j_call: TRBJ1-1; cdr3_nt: TGTGCCAGCAGCCGAGCTGGGTTTGGGGGCACTGAAGCTTTCTTT; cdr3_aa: CASSRAGFGGTEAFF
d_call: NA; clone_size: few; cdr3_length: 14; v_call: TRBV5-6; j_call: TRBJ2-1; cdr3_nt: TGTGCCAGCAGCTTGGCTGCCCCTTACAATGAGCAGTTCTTC; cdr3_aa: CASSLAAPYNEQFF
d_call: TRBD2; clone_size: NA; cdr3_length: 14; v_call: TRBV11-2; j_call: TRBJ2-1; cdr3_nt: TGTGCCAACACCTGGACTAGCGGGGGCAATGAGCAGTTCTTC; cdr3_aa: CANTWTSGGNEQFF
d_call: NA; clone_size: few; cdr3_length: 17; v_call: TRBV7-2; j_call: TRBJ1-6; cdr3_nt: TGTGCCAGCAGCTTAGTGGCAGCACGCTCCTATAATTCACCCCTCCACTTT; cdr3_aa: CASSLVAARSYNSPLHF
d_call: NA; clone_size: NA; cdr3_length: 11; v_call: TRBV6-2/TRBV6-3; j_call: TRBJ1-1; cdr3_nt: TGTGCCAGCACCGCAGGGGTTGAAGCTTTCTTT; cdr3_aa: CASTAGVEAFF
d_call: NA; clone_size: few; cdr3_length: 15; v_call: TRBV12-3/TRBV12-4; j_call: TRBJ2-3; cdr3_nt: TGTGCCAGCAGTTGGACAGCCCAAAGCACAGATACGCAGTATTTT; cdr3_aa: CASSWTAQSTDTQYF